This record covers a single TCR beta chain. The source of the sample is a study of cytomegalovirus exposure and HLA in healthy donors. The PCR ran on 60 Vbeta and 13 Jbeta primers. Sequencing used immunoSEQ multiplex PCR; TCRdb keeps in-frame clones, though not all of them. This sample has more than 150,000 clones, with about four fifths found just once. V dropped 0 bases and J dropped 0 bases, with 6 bases sitting between them. The CDR3 covers 15 residues. Looked up from germline, CDR1 is SGDLS and CDR2 is YYNGEE. The chain recombines TRBV9 with TRBJ1-4, with unresolved D. Sequenced: PBMCs. The clonotype originates from a woman aged 30 to 39 in good health and CMV-seronegative. CDR3 residues: CASSVAGATNEKLFF. For the CDR3, the DNA is TGTGCCAGCAGCGTAGCAGGTGCAACTAATGAAAAACTGTTTTTT.